This T cell receptor (beta chain) was identified during a study of cytomegalovirus exposure and HLA in healthy donors. This clone showed up just a few times. Its target is not known. PCR was performed using 60 Vbeta and 13 Jbeta primers. Produced via immunoSEQ multiplex PCR; TCRdb's table is partial and in-frame only. The sample consists of 40,000 or so clones, approximately 86% of them appearing once. Study-level results: Later, an analysis showed that TCR beta chains associated with HLA were more clonally expanded than others that were equally common. Previous analysis showed most TCR beta V segments were productive about 90% or about 30% of the time. A later analysis linked a missense variant in DCLRE1C to the trimming of TCR beta V and J genes.

V was pared by 0 bases and J by 5 bases, with 15 bases between. Germline V lookup: CDR1 SGHDT, CDR2 YYEEEE. CDR3 length: 15 amino acids. The chain recombines TRBV5-6 with TRBJ2-7; D unresolved. Sequencing used PBMCs. The sequence was obtained from a middle-aged woman in good health and CMV-seropositive. The DNA of the CDR3 is TGTGCCAGCAGCTTGGGGAGAGTGAGCAAAAACGAGCAGTACTTC. Its translation: CASSLGRVSKNEQYF.